The 25 T cell receptor beta chains below were found in one sample sequenced in a study of T cell responses to AZD1222 COVID-19 vaccine (dated by TCRdb to the early 2020s). Explained via the paper, the time point label denotes: about 28 days (+/-7) after the second vaccine dose. Libraries were prepared through the immunoSEQ multiplex PCR assay. TCRdb re-hosts the immuneACCESS table, in-frame sequences only. Its copies lack some clones; in the studies checked, an unresolved V gene accounts for under half of them, and the cause for the rest is not known. The sample yields about 200,000 clones; approximately 93% were counted once. Jointly, the top ten make up around 1% of the sample. Source: peripheral blood, taken 28 days after the second AZD1222 dose. These receptors all stem from an adult who received the AZD1222 COVID-19 vaccine.

J is TRBJ1-1 and V is TRBV4-2; the D is unclear. CDR3 length: 12 amino acids. Germline V CDR1 and CDR2: LGHNA, YNFKEQ. The ends were cut back, 5 bases at V and 1 base at J, with 5 bases in the middle. This CDR3 reads CASSARNTEAFF. In DNA form, the CDR3 reads TGTGCCAGCAGCGCCAGGAACACTGAAGCTTTCTTT.

CDR3 nucleotide sequence: TGTGCCAGCAGCTTAAGGGCAACTAATGAAAAACTGTTTTTT. This sequence encodes CASSLRATNEKLFF. The V and J genes are TRBV7-9 and TRBJ1-4; D gene unclear. This CDR3 has 14 residues. The germline V gene has CDR1 SEHNR and CDR2 FQNEAQ (reference sequence). Deletions cut 2 bases from V and 0 bases from J, with 4 bases between. The entire variable domain, with the rest obtained from reference TRBV7-9 and TRBJ1-4, is as follows: DTGVSQNPRHKITKRGQNVTFRCDPISEHNRLYWYRQTLGQGPEFLTYFQNEAQLEKSRLLSDRFSAERPKGSFSTLEIQRTEQGDSAMYLCASSLRATNEKLFFGSGTQLSVL.

This chain connects TRBV30 to TRBJ1-3, with D hard to call. The V and J ends lost 0 bases and 0 bases respectively, with 9 bases between them. Per the germline V gene, CDR1 is GTSNPN and CDR2 is SVGIG (reference sequence). There are 15 residues in the CDR3. CDR3 amino acids: CAWSVQLSSGNTIYF. The CDR3 DNA sequence: TGTGCCTGGAGTGTACAACTTAGCTCTGGAAACACCATATATTTT.

The V call is TRBV7-3, the J call TRBJ1-1, with D possibly TRBD1 on 5 matching bases. In germline, CDR1 is SGHTA, CDR2 FQGTGA. The CDR3 runs to 13 residues. V lost 2 bases to trimming and J lost 6 bases, with 10 bases between them. The CDR3 nucleotides are TGTGCCAGCAGCTTACAGGGTCGGGCTGAAGCTTTCTTT. It translates to CASSLQGRAEAFF.

A single count supports this clone. In DNA, the CDR3 is TGTGCCAGCAGCTTAGCGGTGGGCGGCCCAAGGGGGGCTTTCTTT. This codes for CASSLAVGGPRGAFF. The chain combines TRBV7-2 with TRBJ1-1, with TRBD1 as a possible D gene (6 bases). Germline CDR1 SGHTA, CDR2 FQGNSA. The length of the CDR3 is 15 residues. Trimming removed 0 bases at V and 11 bases at J, with 19 bases between.

The chain has TRBV5-4 and TRBJ1-6; D not resolved. The ends were cut back, 0 bases at V and 11 bases at J, with 12 bases in the middle. The CDR3 loop spans 14 amino acids. Germline-derived CDR1 and CDR2 are SGHNT and YYREEE (reference sequence). The CDR3 region has the DNA TGTGCCAGCAGCTTGGGACAAAGTGGCGCACCCCTCCACTTT. This translates into CASSLGQSGAPLHF.

The chain combines TRBV18 with TRBJ1-1; 8 bases line up with TRBD1. Germline trimming cut 3 bases from V and 10 bases from J; bases unmatched to any gene: 4. CDR1 KGHSH and CDR2 LQKENI come from the germline V gene. The CDR3 is made up of 12 amino acids. In DNA, the CDR3 is TGTGCCAGCTCACCGTCCGGACAGGGAGCTTTCTTT. Protein: CASSPSGQGAFF.

V gene TRBV13 combines with J gene TRBJ1-1; D call uncertain. This CDR3 comprises 14 residues. V was clipped by 4 bases and J by 2 bases, with 11 bases between them. Germline V gives CDR1 PRHDT, CDR2 FYEKMQ (reference sequence). Written as DNA, the CDR3 is TGTGCCAGCAGCTCGAAGGACTTAAACACTGAAGCTTTCTTT. It yields the protein CASSSKDLNTEAFF.

The V gene is TRBV6-1, the J gene TRBJ2-7; D is unresolved. CDR3 size: 16 residues. V dropped 0 bases and J dropped 3 bases, with 15 bases sitting between them. Germline V CDR1 and CDR2: MNHNS, SASEGT. The CDR3 sequence is CASSEALGRSLYEQYF. In DNA form, the CDR3 reads TGTGCCAGCAGTGAAGCGCTTGGCAGGAGCCTCTACGAGCAGTACTTC.

The genes are TRBV12-5 and TRBJ1-1; tentative D call: TRBD1 (6 bases). The germline CDR1 and CDR2 sequences are LGHNT and FRNRAP. This CDR3 contains 15 residues. Trimming cost V 2 bases and J 4 bases, with 14 bases left between them. CDR3 DNA sequence: TGTGCTAGTGGTTTGCCCTATACAGGGCGCACTGAAGCTTTCTTT. Translation: CASGLPYTGRTEAFF.

This chain connects TRBV6-5 to TRBJ1-2; a possible D gene is TRBD1 (5 bases). Germline values: CDR1 MNHEY, CDR2 SVGAGI. V lost 0 bases, J lost 5 bases, and 10 bases lay in between. CDR3 length: 14 residues. CDR3: CASSYSAREYGYTF. CDR3 DNA sequence: TGTGCCAGCAGTTACTCCGCCAGGGAGTATGGCTACACCTTC.

V usage is TRBV7-8 and J usage is TRBJ1-3; the D gene is possibly TRBD1 (5 bases). The length of the CDR3 is 16 residues. Per the germline V gene, CDR1 is SGHVS and CDR2 is FQNEAQ. V was pared by 1 base and J by 3 bases, with 13 bases between. In DNA, the CDR3 is TGTGCCAGCAGCTTAGGTGCCGTGCAGGGTGGAAACACCATATATTTT. It is translated as CASSLGAVQGGNTIYF.

This clone was picked up one time. The gene calls are TRBV3-1 (or the pseudogene TRBV3-2) and TRBJ2-5; D unresolved. Per germline, CDR1 LGHDT and CDR2 YNNKEL (reference sequence). The CDR3 length is 12 residues. Trimming took off 1 base at V and 4 bases at J, with 4 bases between the two ends. The CDR3 nucleotides read TGTGCCAGCAGCCAAGTGCCAGAGACCCAGTACTTC. Amino acids: CASSQVPETQYF.

This chain joins TRBV29-1 and TRBJ1-1; the match to TRBD1 covers 7 bases. This CDR3 has 12 residues. V lost 5 bases and J lost 8; bases outside the gene matches: 8. In germline, CDR1 is SQVTM, CDR2 ANQGSEA. The CDR3 DNA reads as TGCAGCGTTACGGGACAGACGAGAGAAGCTTTCTTT. This gives the protein CSVTGQTREAFF.

The rearrangement uses TRBV6-6 and TRBJ1-2; possibly TRBD1 for D (5 bases). CDR3 length: 12 residues. Trimming took 7 bases from V and 5 from J, leaving 11 bases between them. Germline CDR1 is MNHNY and CDR2 is SVGAGI (reference sequence). The CDR3 loop reads CASNRGEYGYTF. The CDR3 coding sequence is TGTGCCAGCAATCGAGGGGAATATGGCTACACCTTC.

The V call is TRBV24-1, the J call TRBJ1-2; maybe TRBD1 (6 bases). Germline CDR1 KGHDR, CDR2 SFDVKD. V lost 4 bases and J 8 bases, leaving 19 bases between the germline ends. The CDR3 loop spans 15 amino acids. DNA for the CDR3: TGTGCCACCAGTGACCCGGACAGCCCTGGATGGGGCTACACCTTC. This encodes CATSDPDSPGWGYTF.

This clone has a single count. The rearrangement links TRBV6-5 to TRBJ1-1; 7 nucleotides agree with TRBD1. From germline, CDR1 is MNHEY and CDR2 SVGAGI. The CDR3 is 13 residues long. V lost 6 bases to trimming and J lost 0 bases; unmatched junction nucleotides: 1. The DNA of the CDR3 is TGTGCCAGCAGGGGACAGTTGAACACTGAAGCTTTCTTT. This translates into CASRGQLNTEAFF.

This chain connects TRBV2 to TRBJ1-6; D not resolved. The germline gives CDR1 SNHLY, CDR2 FYNNEI. The CDR3 has 14 residues. V lost 4 bases and J lost 0, with 4 bases in between. In nucleotides, the CDR3 is TGTGCCAGCAGTGTAGGCTCCTATAATTCACCCCTCCACTTT. It is translated as CASSVGSYNSPLHF.

The chain has TRBV28 and TRBJ1-3; tentatively, D is TRBD1 (5 bases). V was clipped by 5 bases and J by 0 bases, with 11 bases between them. The V gene's germline CDR1 is MDHEN and CDR2 SYDVKM. The CDR3 runs 15 residues. Written as DNA, the CDR3 is TGTGCCAGCAGTCTTCTGGGGGGCTCTGGAAACACCATATATTTT. It translates to CASSLLGGSGNTIYF.

The rearrangement links TRBV6-1 to TRBJ2-7; perhaps D is TRBD1 or TRBD2 (6 bases each). V shed 0 bases and J shed 3 bases, with 12 bases lying between them. The CDR3 sequence is 15 residues long. CDR1 MNHNS and CDR2 SASEGT come from the germline V gene. CDR3 residues: CASSEARGHNYEQYF. In DNA, the CDR3 is TGTGCCAGCAGTGAAGCGCGGGGACACAACTACGAGCAGTACTTC.

The chain carries TRBV5-1 and TRBJ2-3; TRBD1 matches at 10 bases. After removal of 4 bases from V and 5 bases from J, the junction contained 4 bases not matched to a gene. The germline V gene has CDR1 SGHRS and CDR2 YFSETQ. This CDR3 spans 14 amino acids. CDR3 sequence (DNA): TGCGCCAGCAGCACCGACAGGGGGCTAGATACGCAGTATTTT. Amino acid sequence: CASSTDRGLDTQYF.

This chain uses TRBV7-2 with TRBJ1-5; tentatively, D is TRBD1 (6 bases). The CDR3 consists of 14 residues. Between the trimmed V and J ends, which lost 5 bases and 7 bases, there was a span of 15 bases. Germline loops: CDR1 SGHTA, CDR2 FQGNSA. CDR3 amino acids: CASSLQGGSQPQHF. Here the CDR3 DNA reads TGTGCCAGCAGCCTACAGGGAGGGTCACAGCCCCAGCATTTT.

With regard to this clone: Sequence at one end of the junction differs from germline and may be a read error. The gene calls are TRBV29-1 and TRBJ2-5, with 7 bases fitting TRBD1. There are 12 residues in the CDR3. From germline, CDR1 is SQVTM and CDR2 ANQGSEA. The chain's CDR3 is CSVKEGAETQYF. In DNA form, the CDR3 reads TGCAGCGTTAAAGAGGGGGCGGAGACCCAGTACTTC.

The rearrangement uses TRBV3-1 (or the pseudogene TRBV3-2) and TRBJ2-1; TRBD2 aligns across 10 bases. Looked up from germline, CDR1 is LGHDT and CDR2 is YNNKEL (reference sequence). The CDR3 contains 16 residues. The junction had 6 bases not matched to a gene; V was cut back by 6 bases and J by 1 base. CDR3 loop: CASSSISGGSYNEQFF. CDR3 bases: TGTGCCAGCAGTTCCATTAGCGGGGGGTCCTACAATGAGCAGTTCTTC.

The gene calls are TRBV5-1 and TRBJ1-1; TRBD1 aligns across 9 bases. Trimming removed 3 bases from V and 4 bases from J; junction bases left unmatched: 4. The CDR3 spans 14 residues. Germline values: CDR1 SGHRS, CDR2 YFSETQ. CDR3 sequence reads: CASSSTGGGTEAFF. DNA of the CDR3: TGCGCCAGCAGCTCAACAGGGGGCGGCACTGAAGCTTTCTTT. The full variable domain, its missing parts supplied by reference TRBV5-1 and TRBJ1-1, is KAGVTQTPRYLIKTRGQQVTLSCSPISGHRSVSWYQQTPGQGLQFLFEYFSETQRNKGNFPGRFSGRQFSNSRSEMNVSTLELGDSALYLCASSSTGGGTEAFFGQGTRLTVV.